What follows is one TCR beta chain and its context. Its antigen is as yet unknown. This record comes from a study of long-term antiretroviral therapy in people with HIV. Findings of the study overall: In samples taken after ART, diversity increased but remained below transplant donor control levels. Among HIV repertoires, CDR3 length ranges were narrower than those of controls.

The junction had 4 bases not matched to a gene; V was cut back by 7 bases and J by 4 bases. The CDR3 sequence is 13 residues long. Germline V gene data show CDR1 as MNHNS and CDR2 as SASEGT. At the survey level, the v3.0 immunoSEQ assay was run. Generated by immunoSEQ multiplex PCR, the TCRdb table keeps only in-frame clones and is missing some. The sample carries more than 35,000 clones, 94% recorded once. Every specimen held between about 1-10 million cryopreserved PBMC. These were thawed and washed before DNA extraction. The chain is built from TRBV6-1 and TRBJ1-2; 9 nucleotides line up with TRBD1. The source was unsorted PBMCs, collected 4.1 years after starting antiretroviral therapy. This clonotype was obtained from a woman aged 45-65 years with HIV. CDR3 in amino acids: CASTDRGSYGYTF. CDR3 DNA: TGTGCCAGCACCGACAGGGGGAGCTATGGCTACACCTTC.